These 27 T cell receptor beta chains were sequenced from one sample in a study of T cells in tumors after PD-1 blockade. Clones were read by immunoSEQ multiplex PCR, and TCRdb kept only the in-frame ones, dropping some. The table lists 54,000 or so clones, roughly 75% of them singletons. The sequencing here drew on PBMCs, taken before anti-PD-1 treatment. The receptors stem from a human donor with basal cell carcinoma.

The CDR3 reads CASSDRDSENTIYF. The CDR3 bases are TGTGCCAGCAGTGACCGGGACAGTGAAAACACCATATATTTT. The V gene is TRBV6-1, the J gene TRBJ1-3; TRBD1 matches at 7 bases. This CDR3 has 14 amino acids. Trimming removed 3 bases from V and 6 bases from J; junction bases left unmatched: 5. The V gene's germline CDR1 is MNHNS and CDR2 SASEGT.

The chain carries TRBV5-4 and TRBJ2-3; 9 bases match TRBD2. J was trimmed by 1 base and V by 4 bases; bases with no gene match: 13. This CDR3 comprises 18 residues. Germline V CDR1 and CDR2: SGHNT, YYREEE (reference sequence). The CDR3 DNA follows: TGTGCCAGCAGCCTCGCCGGGCGGGGGGGTCGTGGCACAGATACGCAGTATTTT. This sequence encodes CASSLAGRGGRGTDTQYF.

This rearrangement joins TRBV18 to TRBJ1-5; a weak D match, TRBD1 (5 bases). The CDR3 spans 13 residues. V was trimmed by 5 bases and J by 5 bases, leaving 10 bases between them. Germline V gives CDR1 KGHSH, CDR2 LQKENI. CDR3 amino acids: CASSKDSYQPQHF. CDR3 nucleotides: TGTGCCAGCTCAAAAGACAGCTATCAGCCCCAGCATTTT.

This clone was observed a single time. The chain employs TRBV7-9 and TRBJ2-3; 8 nucleotides agree with TRBD1. The junction had 10 bases not matched to a gene; V was cut back by 2 bases and J by 0 bases. Per germline, CDR1 SEHNR and CDR2 FQNEAQ (reference sequence). The CDR3 extends over 18 amino acids. CDR3 in DNA: TGTGCCAGCAGCTTAAAGGGACAGGCCTTTTCTAGCACAGATACGCAGTATTTT. Protein product: CASSLKGQAFSSTDTQYF.

The chain links TRBV3-1 (or the pseudogene TRBV3-2) to TRBJ1-1, with TRBD1 matching 7 bases. With V trimmed by 4 bases and J by 5 bases, 1 base remained unmatched. This CDR3 has 12 residues. Germline assignment: CDR1 LGHDT and CDR2 YNNKEL (reference sequence). CDR3 protein: CASSLGQTEAFF. The CDR3 nucleotides read TGTGCCAGCAGCCTGGGACAGACTGAAGCTTTCTTT.

The gene calls are TRBV27 and TRBJ1-2; tentatively, D is TRBD1 (5 bases). The V gene's germline CDR1 is MNHEY and CDR2 SMNVEV (reference sequence). V lost 5 bases to trimming and J lost 4 bases, with 20 bases between them. CDR3 size: 16 residues. CDR3 region: CASSPYGAGSPYGYTF. CDR3 nucleotide sequence: TGTGCCAGCAGTCCCTATGGGGCAGGTTCCCCCTATGGCTACACCTTC.

The chain uses TRBV18 and TRBJ2-7; possibly TRBD1 or TRBD2 for D (5 bases each). The germline CDR1 and CDR2 sequences are KGHSH and LQKENI. This CDR3 is 14 amino acids long. Trimming left V 3 bases short and J 9 bases short, with 18 bases between. CDR3 region: CASSPPAEGRRQYF. The DNA for the CDR3 is TGTGCCAGCTCACCCCCCGCCGAGGGGCGGAGGCAGTACTTC.

The V and J genes are TRBV7-8 and TRBJ2-2, with TRBD1 matching over 11 bases. This CDR3 contains 18 residues. Germline CDR1 SGHVS, CDR2 FQNEAQ. J lost 0 bases, V lost 5 bases, and 8 bases had no gene match. Here the CDR3 DNA reads TGTGCCAGCAGCGATCGGACAGGGGGCGCGGCGAACACCGGGGAGCTGTTTTTT. This sequence encodes CASSDRTGGAANTGELFF.

This clone came up a few times. The V gene is TRBV2, the J gene TRBJ1-3; tentatively, D is TRBD1 (6 bases). Trimming removed 4 bases at V and 2 bases at J, with 15 bases between. The CDR3 covers 16 residues. Per the germline V gene, CDR1 is SNHLY and CDR2 is FYNNEI. In DNA form, the CDR3 reads TGTGCCAGCAGTGTACAGGGATTTTTAACTGGAAACACCATATATTTT. Its translation is CASSVQGFLTGNTIYF.

This sequence joins TRBV11-3 and TRBJ2-1; D may correspond to TRBD1 or TRBD2 (5 bases each). The CDR3 has 16 residues. Germline-derived CDR1 and CDR2 are SGHNT and YENEEA. The V end lost 0 bases, the J end lost 8 bases, and 17 bases lay between the germline ends. The CDR3 DNA reads as TGTGCCAGCAGCTTAGAAATCGGCAGGGAGTACGATGAGCAGTTCTTC. This sequence encodes CASSLEIGREYDEQFF.

The chain employs TRBV6-5 and TRBJ1-6; no definite D call. The CDR3 totals 13 residues. Trimming pared 6 bases from V and 6 bases from J, leaving 9 bases between. CDR1 is MNHEY, CDR2 SVGAGI, per germline. The CDR3 DNA sequence: TGTGCCAGCAGACCGGGCGGTAATTCACCCCTCCACTTT. Its translation is CASRPGGNSPLHF.

The chain employs TRBV2 and TRBJ2-5; D perhaps matches TRBD2 (6 bases). The CDR3 sequence is 15 residues long. Looked up from germline, CDR1 is SNHLY and CDR2 is FYNNEI. V was trimmed by 2 bases and J by 2 bases, leaving 12 bases between them. CDR3 region: CASSESGAGQETQYF. In DNA form, the CDR3 reads TGTGCCAGCAGTGAATCGGGAGCAGGGCAAGAGACCCAGTACTTC.

CDR3 DNA: TGTGCCAGCAGCTCACCGGGGAACACTGAAGCTTTCTTT. Translated: CASSSPGNTEAFF. V usage is TRBV7-8 and J usage is TRBJ1-1; unclear D gene. Trimming left V 4 bases short and J 1 base short, with 7 bases between. CDR1 and CDR2 from the germline V gene are SGHVS and FQNEAQ. The CDR3 is 13 residues long. The full variable domain, completed using reference TRBV7-8 and TRBJ1-1, is GAGVSQSPRYKVAKRGQDVALRCDPISGHVSLFWYQQALGQGPEFLTYFQNEAQLDKSGLPSDRFFAERPEGSVSTLKIQRTQQEDSAVYLCASSSPGNTEAFFGQGTRLTVV.

The sample holds a few counts of this clone. This rearrangement joins TRBV15 to TRBJ2-4; possible D gene TRBD2, 7 bases. From germline, CDR1 is LNHNV and CDR2 YYDKDF (reference sequence). CDR3 size: 18 residues. The V gene lost 2 bases and the J gene lost 2 bases, with 19 bases spanning the gap. CDR3 in DNA: TGTGCCACCAGCAGAAAAGATCTAGAGGGGGGGCCCAAAAACATTCAGTACTTC. This codes for CATSRKDLEGGPKNIQYF. The entire variable domain, with the rest obtained from reference TRBV15 and TRBJ2-4, is as follows: DAMVIQNPRYQVTQFGKPVTLSCSQTLNHNVMYWYQQKSSQAPKLLFHYYDKDFNNEADTPDNFQSRRPNTSFCFLDIRSPGLGDTAMYLCATSRKDLEGGPKNIQYFGAGTRLSVL.

This clone is a singleton in its sample. The chain employs TRBV4-2 and TRBJ2-3; 8 positions agree with TRBD2. The CDR3 covers 18 residues. The V gene's germline CDR1 is LGHNA and CDR2 YNFKEQ. Trimming took 0 bases from V and 4 from J; bases not matched to a gene: 12. The CDR3 nucleotides are TGTGCCAGCAGCCAAGACCCCGGGTTGCGGGGGGCCGCAGATACGCAGTATTTT. Translated: CASSQDPGLRGAADTQYF.

The rearrangement joins TRBV7-6 to TRBJ2-1, with 10 bases that match TRBD2. The J segment lost 6 bases and the V segment lost 3 bases, leaving 14 bases of the junction unmatched. CDR1 is SGHVS, CDR2 FNYEAQ, per germline. The CDR3 has 18 amino acids. The CDR3 DNA reads TGTGCCAGCAGCTTCCACTCTTTAAGCGGGGGGGCCGTCAATGAGCAGTTCTTC. Translating gives CASSFHSLSGGAVNEQFF. The entire variable domain, with the rest obtained from reference TRBV7-6 and TRBJ2-1, is as follows: GAGVSQSPRYKVTKRGQDVALRCDPISGHVSLYWYRQALGQGPEFLTYFNYEAQQDKSGLPNDRFSAERPEGSISTLTIQRTEQRDSAMYRCASSFHSLSGGAVNEQFFGPGTRLTVL.

The chain couples TRBV6-5 to TRBJ1-1, with 7 nucleotides matching TRBD1. The CDR3 consists of 16 residues. Unmatched junction bases numbered 9, after V lost 4 bases and J lost 1 base. Germline assignment: CDR1 MNHEY and CDR2 SVGAGI. The CDR3 DNA reads TGTGCCAGCAGTTCAGGACAGGTAGTAGGGAACACTGAAGCTTTCTTT. It is translated as CASSSGQVVGNTEAFF.

This chain uses TRBV12-5 with TRBJ2-1; 7 nucleotides align to TRBD1. The J segment lost 9 bases and the V segment lost 1 base, leaving 3 bases of the junction unmatched. The CDR3 extends over 13 amino acids. Germline CDR1 reads LGHNT; CDR2 reads FRNRAP. CDR3 sequence (DNA): TGTGCTAGTGGTTTGGAACAGGGGTTTGAGCAGTTCTTC. The encoded protein is CASGLEQGFEQFF.

The gene calls are TRBV19 and TRBJ2-5; perhaps D is TRBD1 or TRBD2 (5 bases each). The CDR3 loop spans 14 amino acids. Germline assignment: CDR1 LNHDA and CDR2 SQIVND (reference sequence). Trimming removed 3 bases at V and 2 bases at J, with 10 bases between. The DNA for the CDR3 is TGTGCCAGTAGTATCGGGACCTTACAAGAGACCCAGTACTTC. Its translation is CASSIGTLQETQYF.

V and J are TRBV19 and TRBJ1-2, with D unresolved. Germline loops: CDR1 LNHDA, CDR2 SQIVND (reference sequence). This CDR3 comprises 13 residues. The V and J ends lost 4 bases and 5 bases respectively, with 11 bases between them. The CDR3 reads CASSTVPPYGYTF. In DNA form, the CDR3 reads TGTGCCAGTAGTACTGTTCCCCCTTATGGCTACACCTTC.

V usage is TRBV5-1 and J usage is TRBJ2-1; either TRBD1 or TRBD2 may fit D (6 bases each). Trimming shortened V by 3 bases and J by 6 bases, and 13 bases separated the two germline ends. Germline CDR1 SGHRS, CDR2 YFSETQ. This CDR3 is 14 amino acids long. CDR3 residues: CASSSIRGRNEQFF. The CDR3 nucleotides read TGCGCCAGCAGCTCCATCCGGGGGCGCAATGAGCAGTTCTTC.

The chain links TRBV20-1 to TRBJ2-1; 12 bases are shared with TRBD2. The V and J ends lost 3 bases and 0 bases, in that order; junction bases with no gene match: 9. Germline V gene data show CDR1 as DFQATT and CDR2 as SNEGSKA (reference sequence). The CDR3 runs 18 residues. CDR3 sequence reads: CSASRKLAGGYSYNEQFF. In DNA form, the CDR3 reads TGCAGTGCTAGTCGAAAACTAGCGGGGGGCTACTCCTACAATGAGCAGTTCTTC.

The J gene is TRBJ2-5, the V gene TRBV15; D is undetermined. The CDR3 sequence is 12 residues long. The germline gives CDR1 LNHNV, CDR2 YYDKDF (reference sequence). Deletions cut 3 bases from V and 0 bases from J, with 2 bases between. As DNA, the CDR3 is TGTGCCACCAGCAGGTACCAAGAGACCCAGTACTTC. It specifies CATSRYQETQYF.

V gene TRBV6-5 combines with J gene TRBJ2-7; a weak D match, TRBD2 (6 bases). V was clipped by 0 bases and J by 0 bases, with 9 bases between them. The CDR3 extends over 15 amino acids. The germline CDR1 and CDR2 sequences are MNHEY and SVGAGI. CDR3 sequence reads: CASSYSAGSSYEQYF. DNA of the CDR3: TGTGCCAGCAGTTACTCCGCGGGGAGCTCCTACGAGCAGTACTTC.

J is TRBJ2-3 and V is TRBV13; tentatively, D is TRBD1 (6 bases). The CDR3 extends over 14 amino acids. V dropped 5 bases and J dropped 4 bases, with 13 bases sitting between them. Germline loops: CDR1 PRHDT, CDR2 FYEKMQ (reference sequence). Written as DNA, the CDR3 is TGTGCCAGCAGCGCTCTGGGGGCCGCAGATACGCAGTATTTT. Translated, it gives CASSALGAADTQYF.

This clone occurred once. The V and J genes are TRBV19 and TRBJ2-5, with 7 bases matching TRBD2. Germline lookup yields CDR1 LNHDA and CDR2 SQIVND (reference sequence). Unmatched junction bases numbered 13, after V lost 10 bases and J lost 5 bases. This CDR3 spans 14 amino acids. The CDR3 here is CATRGRGRLETQYF. The CDR3 bases are TGTGCCACCCGAGGGCGGGGGAGGCTTGAGACCCAGTACTTC.

This clone was detected a few times. The chain uses TRBV7-9 and TRBJ2-7; D perhaps matches TRBD2 (7 bases). Trimming shortened V by 2 bases and J by 3 bases, and 11 bases separated the two germline ends. The CDR3 extends over 14 amino acids. Looked up from germline, CDR1 is SEHNR and CDR2 is FQNEAQ (reference sequence). The CDR3 is CASSLRGGFYEQYF. DNA for the CDR3: TGTGCCAGCAGCTTAAGGGGGGGCTTCTACGAGCAGTACTTC.